One and the same sample provided the 19 T cell receptor beta chains below, sequenced in a study of shared clonotypes between healthy human individuals. The method was immunoSEQ multiplex PCR; TCRdb's version includes in-frame clones alone and lacks a portion of them. The sample shows 490,000 or so clones, about 80% of them seen only once. Sequencing was carried out using PBMCs. These receptors all stem from a middle-aged woman in good health. Some clones in this sample may be carry-over from other donors' samples.

Notes on this clone: This is likely an artifact of a read error, given a far larger clone one base away. This sample also contains other DNA sequences that code for the same CDR3. The chain uses TRBV30 and TRBJ1-5; D is ambiguous. This CDR3 is 12 amino acids long. Germline CDR1 is GTSNPN and CDR2 is SVGIG (reference sequence). Trimming left V 3 bases short and J 1 base short, with 4 bases between. The CDR3 loop reads CAWSGSNQPQHF. CDR3 in DNA: TGTGCCTGGAGCGGGAGCAATCAGCCCCAGCATTTT. The full variable domain, in which reference TRBV30 and TRBJ1-5 provide the parts outside the CDR3, is SQTIHQWPATLVQPVGSPLSLECTVEGTSNPNLYWYRQAAGRGLQLLFYSVGIGQISSEVPQNLSASRPQDRQFILSSKKLLLSDSGFYLCAWSGSNQPQHFGDGTRLSIL.

This chain links TRBV7-8 with TRBJ2-1; 12 bases match TRBD2. Germline CDR1 reads SGHVS; CDR2 reads FQNEAQ. The CDR3 loop spans 17 amino acids. Germline trimming cut 6 bases from V and 1 base from J; bases unmatched to any gene: 7. CDR3: CASRGLAGGGSYNEQFF. CDR3 coding DNA: TGTGCCAGCAGGGGGCTAGCGGGAGGGGGTTCCTACAATGAGCAGTTCTTC.

The chain employs TRBV29-1 and TRBJ2-2; TRBD1 might be the D (6 bases). The germline V and J ends were trimmed by 0 bases and 1 base, with 15 bases remaining between them. CDR1 and CDR2 from the germline V gene are SQVTM and ANQGSEA. The CDR3 runs to 17 residues. CDR3 sequence: CSVEDAHVRGNTGELFF. CDR3 nucleotide sequence: TGCAGCGTTGAAGATGCCCACGTCAGGGGGAACACCGGGGAGCTGTTTTTT.

The chain combines TRBV7-6 with TRBJ2-7; no firm D call. With 7 bases removed from V and 3 bases from J, the gap between germline ends came to 16 bases. The CDR3 extends over 14 amino acids. The germline CDR1 and CDR2 sequences are SGHVS and FNYEAQ. This CDR3 is CASTPSFSSYEQYF. The CDR3 coding sequence is TGTGCCAGCACCCCATCCTTCTCGAGCTACGAGCAGTACTTC.

The chain employs TRBV21-1 and TRBJ2-3; TRBD2 is the table's D call, not checked against the DNA. TRBV21-1 is shown as a pseudogene. CDR3 length: 17 residues. CDR3 sequence: CASSKPRGSGPTDTQYF. The CDR3, as DNA: TGTGCCAGCAGCAAACCCCGGGGTAGCGGGCCGACAGATACGCAGTATTTT.

The CDR3: CASSDYRVSEAFF. As DNA, the CDR3 is TGTGCCAGCAGTGACTACAGGGTTTCTGAAGCTTTCTTT. The chain employs TRBV25-1 and TRBJ1-1, with D tentatively TRBD1 (6 bases). Per the germline V gene, CDR1 is MGHDK and CDR2 is SYGVNS. V lost 3 bases, J lost 6 bases, and 11 bases lay in between. The CDR3 has 13 residues.

V gene TRBV7-9 combines with J gene TRBJ2-1; 7 bases are a match to TRBD1. CDR1 is SEHNR and CDR2 is FQNEAQ in the germline V gene (reference sequence). CDR3 length: 15 amino acids. J was trimmed by 0 bases and V by 4 bases; bases with no gene match: 3. The CDR3 nucleotides read TGTGCCAGCAGCTCGACAGGGAGCTCCTACAATGAGCAGTTCTTC. Protein sequence: CASSSTGSSYNEQFF. The whole variable domain, filled in from reference TRBV7-9 and TRBJ2-1, reads DTGVSQNPRHKITKRGQNVTFRCDPISEHNRLYWYRQTLGQGPEFLTYFQNEAQLEKSRLLSDRFSAERPKGSFSTLEIQRTEQGDSAMYLCASSSTGSSYNEQFFGPGTRLTVL.

This chain joins TRBV19 and TRBJ2-7; 8 bases match TRBD2. The J segment lost 2 bases and the V segment lost 3 bases, leaving 9 bases of the junction unmatched. The CDR3 totals 16 residues. Germline V gene lookup returns CDR1 LNHDA and CDR2 SQIVND (reference sequence). CDR3 in amino acids: CASSIALAGLPYEQYF. In nucleotides, the CDR3 is TGTGCCAGTAGTATCGCCCTAGCGGGTCTCCCCTACGAGCAGTACTTC.

The chain recombines TRBV29-1 with TRBJ2-5; 8 bases are a match to TRBD2. Germline CDR1 reads SQVTM; CDR2 reads ANQGSEA. J was trimmed by 5 bases and V by 0 bases; bases with no gene match: 5. The CDR3 consists of 14 residues. In DNA, the CDR3 is TGCAGCGTTGAAGATTCGGGAGGGGATGAGACCCAGTACTTC. Translated, it gives CSVEDSGGDETQYF.

The genes are TRBV7-2 and TRBJ1-3, with a possible D match to TRBD1 (6 bases). Trimming shortened V by 1 base and J by 0 bases, and 13 bases separated the two germline ends. The CDR3 sequence is 17 residues long. Germline V lookup: CDR1 SGHTA, CDR2 FQGNSA. CDR3 DNA sequence: TGTGCCAGCAGCTTAGGGGGGCGGCGGGACTCTGGAAACACCATATATTTT. Amino acids: CASSLGGRRDSGNTIYF.

V and J are TRBV19 and TRBJ2-5, with 8 bases aligning to TRBD2. Germline V gene sequence: CDR1 LNHDA, CDR2 SQIVND (reference sequence). With 2 bases clipped from V and 5 bases from J, the junction kept 7 bases outside the gene matches. This CDR3 is built from 15 residues. CDR3 sequence reads: CASSIRGSGDETQYF. The CDR3 DNA sequence: TGTGCCAGTAGTATAAGAGGTAGCGGGGACGAGACCCAGTACTTC. The full variable domain, rest sourced from reference TRBV19 and TRBJ2-5, is DGGITQSPKYLFRKEGQNVTLSCEQNLNHDAMYWYRQDPGQGLRLIYYSQIVNDFQKGDIAEGYSVSREKKESFPLTVTSAQKNPTAFYLCASSIRGSGDETQYFGPGTRLLVL.

The V and J genes are TRBV7-6 and TRBJ1-1; D call uncertain. Germline CDR1 SGHVS, CDR2 FNYEAQ. Trimming shortened V by 4 bases and J by 4 bases, and 16 bases separated the two germline ends. This CDR3 spans 15 amino acids. CDR3 sequence (DNA): TGTGCCAGCAGCTCTCAGGCGATTCGCGGCACTGAAGCTTTCTTT. This codes for CASSSQAIRGTEAFF. Drawing the rest from reference TRBV7-6 and TRBJ1-1, the complete variable domain is GAGVSQSPRYKVTKRGQDVALRCDPISGHVSLYWYRQALGQGPEFLTYFNYEAQQDKSGLPNDRFSAERPEGSISTLTIQRTEQRDSAMYRCASSSQAIRGTEAFFGQGTRLTVV.

To note about this clone: The conserved closing phenylalanine or tryptophan is absent in this CDR3, likely reflecting a read error. V gene TRBV18 combines with J gene TRBJ1-2; 7 bases align to TRBD1. The trim removed 5 bases at V and 8 bases at J, leaving 14 bases unmatched. This CDR3 has 15 residues. The germline V gene has CDR1 KGHSH and CDR2 LQKENI. This chain's CDR3 is CASSGRQQGPRGYTL. For the CDR3, the DNA is TGTGCCAGCTCAGGGCGGCAACAGGGGCCGCGCGGCTACACCCTC.

The genes are TRBV7-2 and TRBJ1-1; maybe TRBD1 (5 bases). Germline CDR1 reads SGHTA; CDR2 reads FQGNSA. The V end lost 6 bases, the J end lost 1 base, and 15 bases lay between the germline ends. The CDR3 has 15 amino acids. CDR3 in amino acids: CASSSLLGPNTEAFF. In DNA, the CDR3 is TGTGCCAGCAGTTCCCTACTGGGGCCGAACACTGAAGCTTTCTTT. Full variable domain (remainder filled in from reference TRBV7-2 and TRBJ1-1): GAGVSQSPSNKVTEKGKDVELRCDPISGHTALYWYRQSLGQGLEFLIYFQGNSAPDKSGLPSDRFSAERTGGSVSTLTIQRTQQEDSAVYLCASSSLLGPNTEAFFGQGTRLTVV.

This clone was detected only once. The CDR3 region has the DNA TGCGCCAGCAGCTTCGCCAGACAGAACACCGGGGAGCTGTTTTTT. This gives the protein CASSFARQNTGELFF. The chain links TRBV5-1 to TRBJ2-2; D unresolved. Trimming cost V 2 bases and J 1 base, with 9 bases left between them. Germline CDR1 and CDR2: SGHRS and YFSETQ. The CDR3 totals 15 residues.

This clone was observed a single time. The chain employs TRBV9 and TRBJ1-4, with D perhaps TRBD1 (5 bases). The CDR3 is 15 residues long. The V and J ends lost 0 bases and 5 bases respectively, with 11 bases between them. Germline V gene lookup returns CDR1 SGDLS and CDR2 YYNGEE. CDR3 in amino acids: CASSVGGQGNEKLFF. CDR3 coding DNA: TGTGCCAGCAGCGTAGGAGGGCAGGGCAATGAAAAACTGTTTTTT.

The gene calls are TRBV7-3 and TRBJ2-7; the D is unclear. CDR1 is SGHTA and CDR2 is FQGTGA in the germline V gene. The CDR3 has 13 amino acids. Trimming removed 5 bases from V and 5 bases from J, with 13 bases in between. For the CDR3, the DNA is TGTGCCAGCAGCGCGGCCCCAGGAGACGAGCAGTACTTC. Protein product: CASSAAPGDEQYF.

This clone has just a few counts. This chain connects TRBV6-4 to TRBJ2-1, with no clear D. The CDR3 consists of 15 residues. The V end lost 3 bases, the J end lost 1 base, and 10 bases lay between the germline ends. Germline V gene lookup returns CDR1 MRHNA and CDR2 SNTAGT. As DNA, the CDR3 is TGTGCCAGCAGTGAGAGAGCCGGGTCCTACAATGAGCAGTTCTTC. Residues: CASSERAGSYNEQFF.

V gene TRBV28 combines with J gene TRBJ2-3; TRBD2 aligns across 12 bases. From germline, CDR1 is MDHEN and CDR2 SYDVKM. The J segment lost 4 bases and the V segment lost 5 bases, leaving 7 bases of the junction unmatched. This CDR3 is built from 16 residues. The CDR3 loop is CASSPRLAGVSDTQYF. The CDR3 region has the DNA TGTGCCAGCAGTCCCCGACTAGCGGGAGTGTCAGATACGCAGTATTTT.